This TCR beta chain was documented in a study of T cell responses to AZD1222 COVID-19 vaccine. Study at large: The study pooled second doses at about 4 or about 12 weeks.

Findings and caveats of the study: Clonal diversity was possibly underestimated, and the donors were mostly white British, with more females. Reportedly, nearly half of unique spike TCRs recognized epitopes outside B.1.351/B.1.1.7 mutations. Dominant at 160-218 and 743-854, vaccine-associated CD4 TCRs also spanned spike.

Details on this clone: What it binds is not known.

Here immunoSEQ multiplex PCR was the method, and the copy in TCRdb shows in-frame clones only, minus some. This table has tens of thousands of clones, approximately 90% appearing once. V lost 0 bases, J lost 2 bases, and 8 bases lay in between. Germline loops: CDR1 GTSNPN, CDR2 SVGIG (reference sequence). The CDR3 runs 14 residues. The material was peripheral blood, obtained on day 0 of AZD1222 vaccination. This chain links TRBV30 with TRBJ1-3; D might be TRBD1 (5 bases). The receptor's source is an adult in good health. CDR3 loop: CAWSVGRAGNTIYF. CDR3 DNA: TGTGCCTGGAGTGTAGGCAGGGCTGGAAACACCATATATTTT.